These 30 T cell receptor beta chains were all obtained from the same sample, sequenced in a study of cytomegalovirus exposure and HLA in healthy donors. The PCR had 60 Vbeta and 13 Jbeta primers. Profiled with immunoSEQ multiplex PCR; TCRdb holds only in-frame clones, not every one. This table holds about 160,000 clones, around 77% found once. Sequencing was performed on PBMCs. The receptors here all came from a man aged 55 to 70 in good health and CMV-seronegative.

The CDR3 nucleotides read TGTGCCAGCAGCTTAGTGGGGCACACCGGGGAGCTGTTTTTT. This sequence encodes CASSLVGHTGELFF. V and J are TRBV7-2 and TRBJ2-2; a possible D gene is TRBD1 (5 bases). The CDR3 totals 14 residues. Germline V lookup: CDR1 SGHTA, CDR2 FQGNSA. Trimming pared 1 base from V and 3 bases from J, leaving 6 bases between.

The chain carries TRBV7-2 and TRBJ2-7; D may be TRBD2 (6 bases). The CDR3 is made up of 14 amino acids. Germline V gives CDR1 SGHTA, CDR2 FQGNSA. V was clipped by 4 bases and J by 4 bases, with 14 bases between them. This chain's CDR3 is CASSWGVGRYEQYF. CDR3 nucleotides: TGTGCCAGCAGCTGGGGGGTGGGTCGGTACGAGCAGTACTTC.

The chain carries TRBV4-1 and TRBJ2-5, with D perhaps matching TRBD2 (6 bases). The J call may be wrong; the DNA end is better matched by TRBJ2-7. The CDR3 sequence is 16 residues long. Germline CDR1 MGHRA, CDR2 YSYEKL. The CDR3 sequence is CASSQTRDWLSYEQYF. The DNA for the CDR3 is TGCGCCAGCAGCCAGACCCGGGACTGGCTATCCTACGAGCAGTACTTC.

The rearrangement uses TRBV7-2 and TRBJ2-1; D uncertain. Germline values: CDR1 SGHTA, CDR2 FQGNSA. Trimming took 1 base from V and 10 from J, leaving 11 bases between them. This CDR3 region has 13 residues. The CDR3 is CASSLEALREQFF. The CDR3 nucleotides are TGTGCCAGCAGCTTAGAGGCCCTGAGGGAGCAGTTCTTC. The full variable domain, with the rest looked up from reference TRBV7-2 and TRBJ2-1, is GAGVSQSPSNKVTEKGKDVELRCDPISGHTALYWYRQSLGQGLEFLIYFQGNSAPDKSGLPSDRFSAERTGGSVSTLTIQRTQQEDSAVYLCASSLEALREQFFGPGTRLTVL.

In this sample, this clone turned up a few times. The chain has TRBV6-6 and TRBJ1-1; a weak D match, TRBD1 (5 bases). CDR1 is MNHNY, CDR2 SVGAGI, per germline (reference sequence). Trimming stripped 6 bases from V and 1 base from J, with 12 bases between. The CDR3 is made up of 14 amino acids. The CDR3 loop is CASSPGHPNTEAFF. CDR3 DNA sequence: TGTGCCAGCAGCCCCGGACACCCGAACACTGAAGCTTTCTTT.

The V call is TRBV9, the J call TRBJ2-1; perhaps TRBD2 as D (6 bases). This CDR3 is built from 16 residues. With 2 bases removed from V and 0 bases from J, the gap between germline ends came to 12 bases. CDR1 and CDR2 (germline): SGDLS, YYNGEE. The CDR3 nucleotides are TGTGCCAGCAGCGTCGGGGGAGCCGTCTCCTACAATGAGCAGTTCTTC. It translates to CASSVGGAVSYNEQFF.

J is TRBJ2-2 and V is TRBV5-4, with 10 bases fitting TRBD1. CDR1 is SGHNT and CDR2 is YYREEE in the germline V gene (reference sequence). The CDR3 is 15 residues long. With V trimmed by 0 bases and J by 6 bases, 2 bases remained unmatched. The CDR3 here is CASSLGQGASGELFF. The CDR3 bases are TGTGCCAGCAGCTTGGGACAGGGGGCTTCCGGGGAGCTGTTTTTT.

The chain couples TRBV18 to TRBJ2-5; TRBD2 matches 10 bases. The CDR3 contains 17 residues. Trimming cost V 6 bases and J 1 base; bases outside gene matches: 11. CDR1 and CDR2 from the germline V gene are KGHSH and LQKENI. Written as DNA, the CDR3 is TGTGCCAGCTCGCCGGGTCCAGGACTAGCGGCCCAAGAGACCCAGTACTTC. This encodes CASSPGPGLAAQETQYF.

This sequence joins TRBV6-5 and TRBJ1-2; weak D call: TRBD1 (6 bases). The CDR3 is 15 amino acids. Per germline, CDR1 MNHEY and CDR2 SVGAGI. The V and J ends lost 7 bases and 2 bases respectively, with 17 bases between them. The CDR3 nucleotides read TGTGCCAGCACAGTTACCAGGGGCCTAAACTATGGCTACACCTTC. Its protein product is CASTVTRGLNYGYTF.

Notes on this clone: Different DNA sequences within this sample yield the same CDR3. The V call is TRBV4-3, the J call TRBJ1-1; D is unclear. V was shortened by 0 bases and J by 2 bases, with 4 bases between the two germline ends. The CDR3 consists of 13 residues. Germline V gene data show CDR1 as LGHNA and CDR2 as YSLEER. The CDR3 sequence: CASSQDRNTEAFF. CDR3 sequence (DNA): TGCGCCAGCAGCCAAGATAGAAACACTGAAGCTTTCTTT.

The chain joins TRBV2 to TRBJ2-3, with D uncertain. The CDR3 is 14 residues long. V lost 8 bases, J lost 0 bases, and 12 bases lay in between. Germline loops: CDR1 SNHLY, CDR2 FYNNEI. Written as DNA, the CDR3 is TGTGCCAGCTACGAGTTAAGTAGCACAGATACGCAGTATTTT. This sequence encodes CASYELSSTDTQYF.

V is TRBV19 and J is TRBJ2-1; a weak D match, TRBD2 (5 bases). Trimming stripped 5 bases from V and 5 bases from J, with 10 bases between. CDR3 length equals 13 residues. The V gene's germline CDR1 is LNHDA and CDR2 SQIVND (reference sequence). Written as DNA, the CDR3 is TGTGCCAGTAGTCCCGGGAAGAACAATGAGCAGTTCTTC. Protein: CASSPGKNNEQFF.

V usage is TRBV18 and J usage is TRBJ2-5, with a possible D match to TRBD2 (5 bases). CDR1 KGHSH and CDR2 LQKENI come from the germline V gene. CDR3 length equals 13 residues. V was cut by 8 bases and J by 1 base, with 11 bases left in between. The CDR3 sequence: CASAPGSQETQYF. The CDR3 region has the DNA TGTGCCAGCGCCCCGGGATCCCAAGAGACCCAGTACTTC.

The rearrangement uses TRBV30 and TRBJ1-4; TRBD1 is a possible D gene (6 bases). V was pared by 2 bases and J by 3 bases, with 7 bases between. This CDR3 spans 13 amino acids. Germline V gene lookup returns CDR1 GTSNPN and CDR2 SVGIG (reference sequence). In nucleotides, the CDR3 is TGTGCCTGGAGTTGGGGGCCTAATGAAAAACTGTTTTTT. This translates into CAWSWGPNEKLFF.

The chain recombines TRBV6-1 with TRBJ1-2; D perhaps matches TRBD1 (6 bases). Germline lookup yields CDR1 MNHNS and CDR2 SASEGT. This CDR3 region has 16 residues. Trimming stripped 2 bases from V and 5 bases from J, with 18 bases between. In DNA form, the CDR3 reads TGTGCCAGCAGTGAATCCCTCAGGACAGCTTCTTATGGCTACACCTTC. As protein: CASSESLRTASYGYTF.

The rearrangement uses TRBV27 and TRBJ2-7; D not resolved. Germline lookup yields CDR1 MNHEY and CDR2 SMNVEV (reference sequence). The CDR3 runs to 14 residues. V lost 11 bases and J lost 2, with 19 bases in between. The CDR3, as DNA: TGTGCCTCCTCCGTGTCCCACAATACCTACGAGCAGTACTTC. It codes for CASSVSHNTYEQYF.

The table lists this clone with many counts. The V and J genes are TRBV6-4 and TRBJ2-1; 10 nucleotides line up with TRBD2. V was pared by 8 bases and J by 6 bases, with 4 bases of the junction left unmatched. The CDR3 sequence is 13 residues long. Germline-derived CDR1 and CDR2 are MRHNA and SNTAGT. CDR3 sequence (DNA): TGTGCCAGCGCTAGCGGGAGTAGCAATGAGCAGTTCTTC. Protein product: CASASGSSNEQFF.

J is TRBJ2-3 and V is TRBV9, with TRBD1 matching 9 bases. After removal of 4 bases from V and 1 base from J, the junction contained 10 bases not matched to a gene. The CDR3 is 17 residues long. The germline V gene encodes CDR1 SGDLS and CDR2 YYNGEE. The CDR3 coding sequence is TGTGCCAGCAGCCCCTCCAGCGGGGACAGGGGCACAGATACGCAGTATTTT. It codes for CASSPSSGDRGTDTQYF.

V gene TRBV27 combines with J gene TRBJ1-1, with TRBD1 matching over 7 bases. Germline trimming cut 6 bases from V and 3 bases from J; bases unmatched to any gene: 4. CDR3 size: 13 residues. Germline V gene data show CDR1 as MNHEY and CDR2 as SMNVEV (reference sequence). CDR3 DNA: TGTGCCAGCAGCTTCGACAGGGACACTGAAGCTTTCTTT. Translating gives CASSFDRDTEAFF.

V gene TRBV7-9 combines with J gene TRBJ2-5; a possible D gene is TRBD2 (6 bases). TRBJ2-7 matches the DNA end more closely, so the J call is doubtful. In germline, CDR1 is SEHNR, CDR2 FQNEAQ (reference sequence). CDR3 length: 13 residues. CDR3 sequence: CASSLREFNEQYF. As DNA, the CDR3 is TGTGCCAGCAGCCTTCGGGAGTTCAACGAGCAGTACTTC.

The chain uses TRBV27 and TRBJ2-3; TRBD2 matches at 13 bases. Germline trimming cut 9 bases from V and 2 bases from J; bases unmatched to any gene: 5. The CDR3 spans 15 residues. Germline CDR1 reads MNHEY; CDR2 reads SMNVEV (reference sequence). This CDR3 reads CARNGTSGTTDTQYF. Written as DNA, the CDR3 is TGTGCCAGAAACGGGACTAGCGGGACCACAGATACGCAGTATTTT.

The V gene is TRBV10-3, the J gene TRBJ1-1; TRBD1 matches 11 bases. Trimming took 3 bases from V and 11 from J; bases not matched to a gene: 8. CDR3 size: 14 residues. Germline V CDR1 and CDR2: ENHRY, SYGVKD. The CDR3 region is CAISDGQGAESAFF. CDR3 nucleotides: TGTGCCATCAGTGACGGACAGGGGGCGGAAAGCGCTTTCTTT.

The V and J genes are TRBV28 and TRBJ2-7, with 9 nucleotides matching TRBD1. The V gene end was trimmed by 4 bases and the J gene end by 1 base; junction bases not matched to a gene: 5. The length of the CDR3 is 15 residues. Germline V CDR1 and CDR2: MDHEN, SYDVKM. The DNA of the CDR3 is TGTGCCAGCAGTTCGGCCGGGACAGGGTCCTACGAGCAGTACTTC. This translates into CASSSAGTGSYEQYF.

V gene TRBV5-6 combines with J gene TRBJ2-1; 10 bases fit TRBD2. Germline trimming cut 1 base from V and 5 bases from J; bases unmatched to any gene: 6. This CDR3 has 16 amino acids. CDR1 is SGHDT and CDR2 is YYEEEE in the germline V gene. CDR3 DNA sequence: TGTGCCAGCAGCTTGATGAGTAGCGGGGGGAACAATGAGCAGTTCTTC. It specifies CASSLMSSGGNNEQFF.

This clone was observed a handful of times. This rearrangement joins TRBV2 to TRBJ1-1, with 8 positions matching TRBD1. Germline V gene data show CDR1 as SNHLY and CDR2 as FYNNEI. J was trimmed by 4 bases and V by 6 bases; bases with no gene match: 10. This CDR3 is built from 15 residues. The CDR3: CASSLQTGVFTEAFF. In DNA, the CDR3 is TGTGCCAGCAGCCTCCAGACAGGGGTATTCACTGAAGCTTTCTTT.

This sequence joins TRBV6-5 and TRBJ2-5, with 8 bases matching TRBD2. The CDR3 consists of 15 residues. V lost 5 bases, J lost 0 bases, and 5 bases stayed unmatched. Germline V gene lookup returns CDR1 MNHEY and CDR2 SVGAGI. CDR3 coding DNA: TGTGCCAGCAGTATGGGCGGGGGGTACCAAGAGACCCAGTACTTC. Translated, it gives CASSMGGGYQETQYF.

V gene TRBV7-9 combines with J gene TRBJ2-1, with D unclear. V gave up 3 bases and J gave up 5 bases, with 5 bases separating them. This CDR3 is 12 amino acids long. The germline gives CDR1 SEHNR, CDR2 FQNEAQ (reference sequence). The DNA of the CDR3 is TGTGCCAGCAGCTTCCGTAACAATGAGCAGTTCTTC. Translated, it gives CASSFRNNEQFF.

The table lists this clone with a few counts. CDR3 in amino acids: CAWSLQSGGNEKLFF. CDR3 nucleotide sequence: TGTGCCTGGAGCCTCCAGTCTGGGGGCAATGAAAAACTGTTTTTT. V gene TRBV30 combines with J gene TRBJ1-4, with D maybe TRBD1 (6 bases). The V end was cut by 3 bases, the J end by 5 bases, with 16 bases between. Germline CDR1 GTSNPN, CDR2 SVGIG (reference sequence). The length of the CDR3 is 15 residues.

The chain joins TRBV27 to TRBJ1-6; TRBD1 is a possible D gene (6 bases). This CDR3 is built from 16 residues. V lost 4 bases and J 9 bases, leaving 19 bases between the germline ends. Looked up from germline, CDR1 is MNHEY and CDR2 is SMNVEV (reference sequence). The CDR3 sequence is CASSSAPGASISPLHF. CDR3 sequence (DNA): TGTGCCAGCAGTTCCGCCCCAGGGGCGTCGATTTCACCCCTCCACTTT.

V gene TRBV7-9 combines with J gene TRBJ2-2, with 7 bases fitting TRBD1. The CDR3 is 13 amino acids. The germline V gene has CDR1 SEHNR and CDR2 FQNEAQ (reference sequence). J gave up 5 bases and V 6 bases, and 3 bases lay outside the gene matches. CDR3 sequence (DNA): TGTGCCAGCAGGCTACAGGGGACCGGGGAGCTGTTTTTT. As protein: CASRLQGTGELFF.